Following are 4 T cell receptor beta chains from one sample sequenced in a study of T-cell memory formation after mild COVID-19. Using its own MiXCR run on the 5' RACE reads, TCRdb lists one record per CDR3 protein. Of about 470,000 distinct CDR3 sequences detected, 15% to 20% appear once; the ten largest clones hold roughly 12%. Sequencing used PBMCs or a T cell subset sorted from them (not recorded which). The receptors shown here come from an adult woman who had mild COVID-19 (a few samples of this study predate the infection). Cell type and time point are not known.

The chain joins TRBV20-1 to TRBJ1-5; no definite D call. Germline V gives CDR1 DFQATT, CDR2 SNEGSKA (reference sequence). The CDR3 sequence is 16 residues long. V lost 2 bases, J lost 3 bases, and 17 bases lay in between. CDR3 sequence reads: CSARRSDRMTNQPQHF. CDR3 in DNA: TGCAGTGCTAGACGTTCGGACCGGATGACCAATCAGCCCCAGCATTTT.

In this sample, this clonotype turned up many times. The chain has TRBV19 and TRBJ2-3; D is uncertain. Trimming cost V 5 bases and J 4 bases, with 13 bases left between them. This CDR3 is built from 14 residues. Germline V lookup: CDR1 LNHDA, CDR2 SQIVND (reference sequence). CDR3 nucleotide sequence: TGTGCCAGTAGTCCCAGCTCAGAGTCAGATACGCAGTATTTT. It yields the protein CASSPSSESDTQYF.

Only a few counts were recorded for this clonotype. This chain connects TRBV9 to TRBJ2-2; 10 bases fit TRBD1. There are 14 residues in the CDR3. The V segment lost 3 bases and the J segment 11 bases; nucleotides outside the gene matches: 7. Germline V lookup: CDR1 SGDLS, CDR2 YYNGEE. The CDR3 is CASSAGQGGRELFF. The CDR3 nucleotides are TGTGCCAGCAGCGCAGGACAGGGGGGCCGAGAGCTGTTTTTT.

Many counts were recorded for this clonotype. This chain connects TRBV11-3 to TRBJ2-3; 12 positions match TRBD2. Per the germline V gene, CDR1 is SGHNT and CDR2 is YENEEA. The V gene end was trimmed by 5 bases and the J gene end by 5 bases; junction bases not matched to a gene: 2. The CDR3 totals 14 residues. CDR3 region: CASSPGLAGDTQYF. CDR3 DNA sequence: TGTGCCAGCAGCCCGGGACTAGCGGGAGATACGCAGTATTTT.